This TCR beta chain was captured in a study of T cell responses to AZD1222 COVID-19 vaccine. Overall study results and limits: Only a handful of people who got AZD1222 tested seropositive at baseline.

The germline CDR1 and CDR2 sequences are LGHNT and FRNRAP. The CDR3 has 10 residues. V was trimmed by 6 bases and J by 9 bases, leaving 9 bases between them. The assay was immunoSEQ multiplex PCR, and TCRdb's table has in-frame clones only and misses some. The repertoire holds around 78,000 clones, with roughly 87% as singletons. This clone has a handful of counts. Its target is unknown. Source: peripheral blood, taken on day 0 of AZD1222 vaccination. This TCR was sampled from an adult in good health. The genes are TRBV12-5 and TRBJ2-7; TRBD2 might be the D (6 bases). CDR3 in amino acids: CASGPGGQYF. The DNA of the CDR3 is TGTGCTAGTGGCCCCGGGGGGCAGTACTTC. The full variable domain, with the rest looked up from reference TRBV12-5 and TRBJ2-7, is DARVTQTPRHKVTEMGQEVTMRCQPILGHNTVFWYRQTMMQGLELLAYFRNRAPLDDSGMPKDRFSAEMPDATLATLKIQPSEPRDSAVYFCASGPGGQYFGPGTRLTVT.